This TCR beta chain was sequenced during a study of T cell responses to AZD1222 COVID-19 vaccine. As for this clone: The antigen is unknown.

The CDR3 runs 14 residues. Trimming shortened V by 0 bases and J by 11 bases, and 17 bases separated the two germline ends. The germline CDR1 and CDR2 sequences are MNHEY and SVGAGI. General study points: Unmutated variant regions reportedly attract nearly half of all spike-specific TCRs. The CD4 TCRs associated with vaccination extended across spike and predominated at 160-218 and 743-854. It was only a handful of AZD1222 recipients who were seropositive at baseline.

The data were produced by immunoSEQ multiplex PCR, yet TCRdb's version contains in-frame clones alone and is incomplete. Its table lists about 140,000 clones. The chain employs TRBV6-5 and TRBJ2-7; the D gene could be TRBD1 or TRBD2 (5 bases each). The sequenced sample consisted of peripheral blood. The clonotype was recovered from an adult in good health. DNA for the CDR3: TGTGCCAGCAGTTACTCGGGGAGCAGGGAACGGGAGTACTTC. Translating gives CASSYSGSREREYF.